This TCR beta chain originates from a study of blood T cell repertoires in COVID-19. Background on the study: T cells, B-cell-depleted T cells, or PBMCs provided the cDNA or gDNA that served as material.

Membership in each cohort depended on participant-reported clinical history. The CDR3 totals 15 residues. Trimming removed 7 bases from V and 3 bases from J, with 15 bases in between. Germline V gene sequence: CDR1 MNHEY, CDR2 SVGAGI. Assay used: immunoSEQ multiplex PCR; TCRdb lists only in-frame clones, some missing. The sample holds 200,000 to 250,000 clones, 70% to 90% seen once. Sequenced material: PBMCs or T cells enriched from blood (not recorded which). The clonotype originates from a woman between 35 and 50 years old with acute COVID-19. The chain is built from TRBV6-5 and TRBJ2-2; possible D gene TRBD2, 5 bases. This CDR3 is CASIPPGRDTGELFF. The CDR3 region has the DNA TGTGCCAGCATCCCACCGGGAAGGGACACCGGGGAGCTGTTTTTT.